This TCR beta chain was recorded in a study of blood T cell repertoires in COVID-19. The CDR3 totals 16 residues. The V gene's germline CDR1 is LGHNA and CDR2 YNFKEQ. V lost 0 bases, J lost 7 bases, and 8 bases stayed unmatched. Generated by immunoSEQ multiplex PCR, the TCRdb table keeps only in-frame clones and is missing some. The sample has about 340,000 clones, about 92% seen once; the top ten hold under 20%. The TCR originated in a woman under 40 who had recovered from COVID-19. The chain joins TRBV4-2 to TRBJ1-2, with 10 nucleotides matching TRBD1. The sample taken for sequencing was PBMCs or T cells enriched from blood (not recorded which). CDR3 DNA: TGTGCCAGCAGCCAAGATAAGGGACAGGGGAGTTCTGGCTACACCTTC. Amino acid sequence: CASSQDKGQGSSGYTF.